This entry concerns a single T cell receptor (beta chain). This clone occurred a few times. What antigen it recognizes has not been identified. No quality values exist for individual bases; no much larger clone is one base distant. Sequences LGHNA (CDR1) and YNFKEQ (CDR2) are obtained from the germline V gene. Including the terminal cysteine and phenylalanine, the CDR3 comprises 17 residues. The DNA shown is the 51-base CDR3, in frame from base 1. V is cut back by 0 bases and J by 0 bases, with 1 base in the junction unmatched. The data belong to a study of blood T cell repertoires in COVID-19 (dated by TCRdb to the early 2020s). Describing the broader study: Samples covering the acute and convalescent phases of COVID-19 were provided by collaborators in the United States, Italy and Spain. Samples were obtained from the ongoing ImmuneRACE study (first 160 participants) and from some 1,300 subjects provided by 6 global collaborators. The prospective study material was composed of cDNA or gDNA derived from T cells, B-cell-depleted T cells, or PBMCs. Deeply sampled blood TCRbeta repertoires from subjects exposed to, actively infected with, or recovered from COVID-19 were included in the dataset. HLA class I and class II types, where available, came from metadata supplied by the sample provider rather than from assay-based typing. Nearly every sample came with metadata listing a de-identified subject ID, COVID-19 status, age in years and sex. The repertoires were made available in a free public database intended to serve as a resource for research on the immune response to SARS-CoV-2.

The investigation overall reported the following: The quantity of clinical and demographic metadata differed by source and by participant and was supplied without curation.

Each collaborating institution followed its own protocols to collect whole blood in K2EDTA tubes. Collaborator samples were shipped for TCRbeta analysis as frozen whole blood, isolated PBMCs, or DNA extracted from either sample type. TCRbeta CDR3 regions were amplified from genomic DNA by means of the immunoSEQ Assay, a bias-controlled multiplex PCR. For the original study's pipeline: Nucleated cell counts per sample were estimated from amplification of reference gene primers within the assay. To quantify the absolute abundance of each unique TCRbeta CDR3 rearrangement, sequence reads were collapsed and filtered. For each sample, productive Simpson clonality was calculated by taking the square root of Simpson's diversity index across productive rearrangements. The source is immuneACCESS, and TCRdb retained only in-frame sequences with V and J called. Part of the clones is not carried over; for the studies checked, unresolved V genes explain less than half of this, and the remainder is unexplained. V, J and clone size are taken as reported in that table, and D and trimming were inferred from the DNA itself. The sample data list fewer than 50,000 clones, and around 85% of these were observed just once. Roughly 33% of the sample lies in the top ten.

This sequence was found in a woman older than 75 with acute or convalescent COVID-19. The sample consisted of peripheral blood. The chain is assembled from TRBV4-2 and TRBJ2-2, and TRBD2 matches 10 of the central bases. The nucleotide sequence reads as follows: TGTGCCAGCAGCCAAGAAAGCGGGAGGGCGAACACCGGGGAGCTGTTTTTT. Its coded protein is CASSQESGRANTGELFF.